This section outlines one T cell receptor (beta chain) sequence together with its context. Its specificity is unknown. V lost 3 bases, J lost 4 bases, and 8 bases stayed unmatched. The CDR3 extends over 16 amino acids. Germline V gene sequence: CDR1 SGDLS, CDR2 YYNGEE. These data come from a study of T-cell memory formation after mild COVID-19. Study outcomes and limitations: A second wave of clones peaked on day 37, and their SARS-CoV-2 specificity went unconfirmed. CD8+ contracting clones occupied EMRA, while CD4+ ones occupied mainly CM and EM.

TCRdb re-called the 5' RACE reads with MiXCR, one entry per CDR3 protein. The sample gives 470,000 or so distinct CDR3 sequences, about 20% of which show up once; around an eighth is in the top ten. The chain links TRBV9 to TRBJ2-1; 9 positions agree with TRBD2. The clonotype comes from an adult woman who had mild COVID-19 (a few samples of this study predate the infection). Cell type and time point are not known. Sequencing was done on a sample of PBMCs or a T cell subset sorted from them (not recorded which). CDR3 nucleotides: TGTGCCAGCAGCGGAGAAGCGGGAGGCACGTACAATGAGCAGTTCTTC. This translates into CASSGEAGGTYNEQFF.